Each of the 25 T cell receptor beta chains below was sequenced from the same sample in a study of T cell repertoires in cytomegalovirus infection. MiXCR, run by TCRdb on the reads, gives a single entry per CDR3 protein. Of hundreds of thousands of distinct CDR3 sequences listed, 8% to 9.5% are singletons. Sequencing was carried out using PBMCs. All receptors derive from a human donor in good health (CMV status not recorded). Some clones in this sample may be carry-over from other donors' samples.

The J gene is TRBJ2-3, the V gene TRBV20-1; 15 nucleotides align to TRBD2. The germline CDR1 and CDR2 sequences are DFQATT and SNEGSKA (reference sequence). The CDR3 is 16 residues long. J lost 5 bases, V lost 1 base, and 4 bases had no gene match. In DNA form, the CDR3 reads TGCAGTGCTAGAGTCCGGACTAGCGGGAGGGAAGATACGCAGTATTTT. This codes for CSARVRTSGREDTQYF.

At least ten counts were recorded for this clonotype. The gene calls are TRBV7-2 and TRBJ2-5; D remains ambiguous. Germline CDR1 and CDR2: SGHTA and FQGNSA. V gave up 4 bases and J gave up 6 bases, with 12 bases separating them. The CDR3 sequence is 13 residues long. CDR3 amino acids: CASSSLGSKTQYF. The CDR3 DNA reads TGTGCCAGCAGCTCCCTTGGATCAAAGACCCAGTACTTC.

This clonotype has ten or more counts. The V call is TRBV7-2, the J call TRBJ1-4; D is perhaps TRBD1 (5 bases). The germline V and J ends were trimmed by 1 base and 8 bases, with 14 bases remaining between them. From germline, CDR1 is SGHTA and CDR2 FQGNSA. The CDR3 sequence is 15 residues long. CDR3 protein: CASSLEAGRGEKLFF. CDR3 bases: TGTGCCAGCAGCTTAGAGGCAGGCCGGGGGGAAAAACTGTTTTTT.

This clonotype was recorded at least ten times. The genes are TRBV12-3 or TRBV12-4 and TRBJ2-6; D remains unclear. The CDR3 covers 13 residues. V dropped 8 bases and J dropped 0 bases, with 5 bases sitting between them. Here the CDR3 reads CASENSGANVLTF. The CDR3 bases are TGTGCCAGCGAAAACTCTGGGGCCAACGTCCTGACTTTC.

The chain uses TRBV5-1 and TRBJ2-7, with TRBD1 matching 10 bases. Per the germline V gene, CDR1 is SGHRS and CDR2 is YFSETQ. Germline trimming cut 4 bases from V and 5 bases from J; bases unmatched to any gene: 12. The CDR3 length is 16 residues. DNA for the CDR3: TGCGCCAGCAGCGCTCAAGGGACAGGGGCGTGGCACGAGCAGTACTTC. Translation gives CASSAQGTGAWHEQYF.

The chain is built from TRBV19 and TRBJ1-1; D gene ambiguous. Trimming took off 7 bases at V and 7 bases at J, with 16 bases between the two ends. CDR3 size: 13 residues. The V gene's germline CDR1 is LNHDA and CDR2 SQIVND (reference sequence). The CDR3 sequence: CASIPEEGGEAFF. In DNA form, the CDR3 reads TGTGCCAGTATCCCAGAGGAGGGTGGTGAAGCTTTCTTT.

This clonotype has a handful of counts. V and J are TRBV6-6 and TRBJ1-5; a weak D match, TRBD1 (6 bases). Germline lookup yields CDR1 MNHNY and CDR2 SVGAGI (reference sequence). V was shortened by 5 bases and J by 6 bases, with 14 bases between the two germline ends. This CDR3 region has 14 residues. DNA of the CDR3: TGTGCCAGCAGTCCACAGGGAAGGGGTCAGCCCCAGCATTTT. Its protein is CASSPQGRGQPQHF.

Ten or more counts support this clonotype. The chain employs TRBV25-1 and TRBJ2-6, with D possibly being TRBD1 (6 bases). Germline loops: CDR1 MGHDK, CDR2 SYGVNS. V lost 5 bases and J 0 bases, leaving 14 bases between the germline ends. The CDR3 runs to 17 residues. CDR3 sequence: CASSPPGQISGANVLTF. Written as DNA, the CDR3 is TGTGCCAGCAGTCCACCCGGACAGATCTCTGGGGCCAACGTCCTGACTTTC.

This clonotype has a count of ten or more. The J gene is TRBJ2-7, the V gene TRBV7-2; either TRBD1 or TRBD2 may fit D (5 bases each). Germline loops: CDR1 SGHTA, CDR2 FQGNSA. This CDR3 comprises 15 residues. Trimming left V 3 bases short and J 5 bases short, with 17 bases between. The DNA of the CDR3 is TGTGCCAGCAGCTTTTTTGTCAACGGGGCTAACGAGCAGTACTTC. Encoded protein: CASSFFVNGANEQYF.

This sequence joins TRBV7-2 and TRBJ2-1; D gene unclear. Germline V CDR1 and CDR2: SGHTA, FQGNSA. V dropped 3 bases and J dropped 3 bases, with 6 bases sitting between them. The CDR3 runs to 13 residues. The CDR3 protein is CASSFDGYNEQFF. DNA for the CDR3: TGTGCCAGCAGCTTTGACGGCTACAATGAGCAGTTCTTC.

The CDR3 bases are TGTGCCTGGATCCGTCGAGGGTACACTGAAGCTTTCTTT. Protein sequence: CAWIRRGYTEAFF. V is TRBV30 and J is TRBJ1-1; D not certain. This CDR3 region has 13 residues. Germline V lookup: CDR1 GTSNPN, CDR2 SVGIG (reference sequence). The V end lost 4 bases, the J end lost 3 bases, and 12 bases lay between the germline ends.

In this sample, this clonotype turned up many times. The rearrangement links TRBV7-2 to TRBJ1-6; 9 bases fit TRBD1. The CDR3 is 14 residues long. The germline V gene encodes CDR1 SGHTA and CDR2 FQGNSA. V lost 5 bases, J lost 5 bases, and 1 base stayed unmatched. This chain's CDR3 is CASSRTGDNSPLHF. CDR3 coding DNA: TGTGCCAGCAGCCGGACAGGGGATAATTCACCCCTCCACTTT.

The chain carries TRBV6-5 and TRBJ2-7; D possibly uses TRBD1 or TRBD2 (6 bases each). The CDR3 is 13 residues long. Germline V gene sequence: CDR1 MNHEY, CDR2 SVGAGI. Trimming stripped 10 bases from V and 4 bases from J, with 17 bases between. CDR3 nucleotide sequence: TGTGCCACCGGAAGGGGGGCTGGTTACGAGCAGTACTTC. It translates to CATGRGAGYEQYF.

This clonotype has more than one count but fewer than ten. The J gene is TRBJ2-3, the V gene TRBV6-2 or TRBV6-3; 8 bases are shared with TRBD1. V was clipped by 6 bases and J by 3 bases; unmatched bases: 8. This CDR3 comprises 15 residues. The germline gives CDR1 MNHEY, CDR2 SVGEGT. This CDR3 is CASRDRQGLTDTQYF. The CDR3 nucleotides are TGTGCCAGCAGAGATCGACAGGGGTTGACAGATACGCAGTATTTT.

This clonotype was counted between two and nine times. The V gene is TRBV29-1, the J gene TRBJ1-2, with no clear D. Germline values: CDR1 SQVTM, CDR2 ANQGSEA. This CDR3 spans 15 amino acids. The germline V and J ends were trimmed by 0 bases and 4 bases, with 15 bases remaining between them. CDR3 loop: CSVEDHRLFGYGYTF. The CDR3 bases are TGCAGCGTTGAAGATCACCGACTCTTTGGCTATGGCTACACCTTC.

This clonotype showed up many times. Here the CDR3 DNA reads TGTGCCAGCAGCATACAGGGTATGGCCACTGAAGCTTTCTTT. This gives the protein CASSIQGMATEAFF. This chain links TRBV7-2 with TRBJ1-1; D is possibly TRBD1 (6 bases). This CDR3 spans 14 amino acids. Trimming removed 5 bases at V and 4 bases at J, with 14 bases between. Germline lookup yields CDR1 SGHTA and CDR2 FQGNSA.

This chain joins TRBV7-9 and TRBJ2-2; 7 bases are a match to TRBD1. This CDR3 has 16 amino acids. Germline CDR1 SEHNR, CDR2 FQNEAQ (reference sequence). Trimming at V came to 1 base and at J to 2 bases, leaving 4 bases not matched to a gene. CDR3 region: CASSLGQGSNTGELFF. The CDR3 coding sequence is TGTGCCAGCAGCTTAGGACAGGGAAGCAACACCGGGGAGCTGTTTTTT.

At least ten counts were recorded for this clonotype. CDR3 bases: TGTGCCAGCAGATCATACGTCGCCTCCTACGAGCAGTACTTC. Residues: CASRSYVASYEQYF. V usage is TRBV2 and J usage is TRBJ2-7; D remains ambiguous. Germline V gene sequence: CDR1 SNHLY, CDR2 FYNNEI. The CDR3 length is 14 residues. Trimming took off 6 bases at V and 0 bases at J, with 12 bases between the two ends.

There are a few counts of this clonotype. This sequence joins TRBV15 and TRBJ2-7; 8 bases are shared with TRBD2. This CDR3 comprises 15 residues. V shed 1 base, J shed 4 bases, and the junction held 6 bases outside the gene matches. Germline CDR1 reads LNHNV; CDR2 reads YYDKDF (reference sequence). This CDR3 is CATSRGSGILYEQYF. In nucleotides, the CDR3 is TGTGCCACCAGCAGAGGTAGCGGGATCCTTTACGAGCAGTACTTC.

This clonotype was found once. The J gene is TRBJ1-2, the V gene TRBV5-4; D not resolved. The CDR3 loop spans 13 amino acids. Germline CDR1 and CDR2: SGHNT and YYREEE (reference sequence). The germline V and J ends were trimmed by 0 bases and 5 bases, with 8 bases remaining between them. The CDR3 nucleotides are TGTGCCAGCAGCTTGGACAGCTCTTATGGCTACACCTTC. Protein product: CASSLDSSYGYTF.

There are a few counts of this clonotype. V gene TRBV30 combines with J gene TRBJ2-5, with D unresolved. V was shortened by 1 base and J by 3 bases, with 6 bases between the two germline ends. From germline, CDR1 is GTSNPN and CDR2 SVGIG (reference sequence). The CDR3 covers 12 residues. Here the CDR3 DNA reads TGTGCCTGGAGTGGCGTCGAAGAGACCCAGTACTTC. It specifies CAWSGVEETQYF.

The gene calls are TRBV12-3 or TRBV12-4 and TRBJ2-1, with D uncertain. The CDR3 is made up of 15 amino acids. V dropped 5 bases and J dropped 0 bases, with 11 bases sitting between them. CDR3: CASSATRSSYNEQFF. CDR3 DNA sequence: TGTGCCAGCAGTGCTACCAGGAGCTCCTACAATGAGCAGTTCTTC.

Ten or more counts support this clonotype. The CDR3 region is CASSEGLWTSGSIDEQYF. Here the CDR3 DNA reads TGTGCCAGCAGTGAAGGTTTATGGACTAGCGGGAGCATCGACGAGCAGTACTTC. The chain links TRBV6-1 to TRBJ2-7; 13 bases line up with TRBD2. The ends lost 1 base at V and 5 bases at J; junction bases unmatched: 11. Germline V gives CDR1 MNHNS, CDR2 SASEGT. The CDR3 totals 18 residues.

This chain uses TRBV6-2 or TRBV6-3 with TRBJ2-7, with 7 bases fitting TRBD1. The CDR3 length is 13 residues. The V gene end was trimmed by 6 bases and the J gene end by 2 bases; junction bases not matched to a gene: 4. Germline CDR1 MNHEY, CDR2 SVGEGT. The CDR3 reads CASRSTGAYEQYF. DNA of the CDR3: TGTGCCAGCAGATCTACAGGGGCCTACGAGCAGTACTTC.

This clonotype was detected only a few times. The chain recombines TRBV2 with TRBJ1-6; D remains unclear. The CDR3 has 17 amino acids. Germline CDR1 is SNHLY and CDR2 is FYNNEI. The ends were cut back, 1 base at V and 5 bases at J, with 15 bases in the middle. Written as DNA, the CDR3 is TGTGCCAGCAGTGAAGTGGGCTTCCGGCCAGATAATTCACCCCTCCACTTT. Encoded protein: CASSEVGFRPDNSPLHF.